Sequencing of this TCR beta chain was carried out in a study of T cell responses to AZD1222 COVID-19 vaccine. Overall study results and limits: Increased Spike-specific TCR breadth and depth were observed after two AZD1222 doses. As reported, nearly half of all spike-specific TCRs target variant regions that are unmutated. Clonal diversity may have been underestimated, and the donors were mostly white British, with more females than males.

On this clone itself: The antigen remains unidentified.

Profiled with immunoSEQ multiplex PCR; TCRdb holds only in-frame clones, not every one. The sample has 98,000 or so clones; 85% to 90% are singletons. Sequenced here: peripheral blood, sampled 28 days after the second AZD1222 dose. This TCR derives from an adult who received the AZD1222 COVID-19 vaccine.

This chain's CDR3 is CASSLVPGTQTDTQYF. DNA for the CDR3: TGCGCCAGCAGCTTGGTCCCTGGGACGCAAACAGATACGCAGTATTTT. This rearrangement joins TRBV5-1 to TRBJ2-3; D possibly matches TRBD1 or TRBD2 (5 bases each). This CDR3 region has 16 residues. Trimming took off 0 bases at V and 3 bases at J, with 14 bases between the two ends. Germline CDR1 is SGHRS and CDR2 is YFSETQ.